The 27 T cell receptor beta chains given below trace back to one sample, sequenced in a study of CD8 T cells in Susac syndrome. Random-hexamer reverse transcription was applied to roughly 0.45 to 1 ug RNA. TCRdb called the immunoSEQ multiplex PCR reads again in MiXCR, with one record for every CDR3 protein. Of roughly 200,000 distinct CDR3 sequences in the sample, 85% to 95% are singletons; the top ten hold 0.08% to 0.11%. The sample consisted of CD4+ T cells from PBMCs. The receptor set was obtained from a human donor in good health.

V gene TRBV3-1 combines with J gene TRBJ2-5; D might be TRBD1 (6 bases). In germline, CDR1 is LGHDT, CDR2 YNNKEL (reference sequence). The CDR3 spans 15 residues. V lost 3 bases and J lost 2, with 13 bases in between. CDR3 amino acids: CASSHNDRPQETQYF. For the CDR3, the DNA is TGTGCCAGCAGCCATAATGACAGGCCTCAAGAGACCCAGTACTTC.

The CDR3 loop is CASSEGGGRNTGELFF. The CDR3 bases are TGCGCCAGCAGTGAGGGGGGCGGGAGGAACACCGGGGAGCTGTTTTTT. This chain links TRBV10-2 with TRBJ2-2, with a tentative D call TRBD2 (7 bases). This CDR3 region has 16 residues. Per the germline V gene, CDR1 is WSHSY and CDR2 is SAAADI. Trimming pared 2 bases from V and 1 base from J, leaving 11 bases between.

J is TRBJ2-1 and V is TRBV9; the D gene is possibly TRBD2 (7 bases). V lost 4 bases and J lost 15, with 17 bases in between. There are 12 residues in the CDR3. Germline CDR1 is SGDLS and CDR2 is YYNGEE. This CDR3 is CASSQVGGLRFF. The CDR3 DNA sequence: TGTGCCAGCAGCCAAGTGGGGGGGCTCCGGTTCTTC.

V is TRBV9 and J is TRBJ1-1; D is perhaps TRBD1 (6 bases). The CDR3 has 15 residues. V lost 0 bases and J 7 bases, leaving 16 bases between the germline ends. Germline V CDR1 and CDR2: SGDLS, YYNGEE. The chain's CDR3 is CASSVGLGSRGEAFF. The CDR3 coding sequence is TGTGCCAGCAGCGTAGGTTTAGGGTCCAGGGGTGAAGCTTTCTTT.

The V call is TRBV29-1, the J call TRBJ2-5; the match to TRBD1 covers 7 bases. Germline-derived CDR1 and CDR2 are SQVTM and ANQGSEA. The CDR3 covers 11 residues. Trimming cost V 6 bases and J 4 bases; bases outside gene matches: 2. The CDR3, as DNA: TGCAGCGTAAACAGGGGAGAGACCCAGTACTTC. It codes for CSVNRGETQYF.

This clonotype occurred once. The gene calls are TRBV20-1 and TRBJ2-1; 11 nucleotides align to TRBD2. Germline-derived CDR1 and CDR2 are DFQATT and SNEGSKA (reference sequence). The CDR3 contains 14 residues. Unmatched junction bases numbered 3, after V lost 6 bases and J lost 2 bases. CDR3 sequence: CSALGLAAYNEQFF. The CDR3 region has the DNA TGCAGTGCGTTGGGACTAGCGGCCTACAATGAGCAGTTCTTC.

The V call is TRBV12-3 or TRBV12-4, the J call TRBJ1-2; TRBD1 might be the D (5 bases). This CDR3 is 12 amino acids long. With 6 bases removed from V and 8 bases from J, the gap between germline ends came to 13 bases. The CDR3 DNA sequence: TGTGCCAGCAGCGGGGGGGTTTTGGGCTACACCTTC. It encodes CASSGGVLGYTF.

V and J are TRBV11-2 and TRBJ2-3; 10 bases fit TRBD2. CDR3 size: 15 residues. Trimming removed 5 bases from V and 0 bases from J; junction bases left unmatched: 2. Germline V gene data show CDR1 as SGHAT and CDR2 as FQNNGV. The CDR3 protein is CASSLAGVSTDTQYF. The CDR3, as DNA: TGTGCCAGCAGCCTAGCGGGGGTTAGCACAGATACGCAGTATTTT.

CDR3 DNA: TGTGCCAGCAGCCCCGGACAGGGTACGACCGAGCAGTACTTC. This codes for CASSPGQGTTEQYF. This chain links TRBV3-1 with TRBJ2-7; 8 bases agree with TRBD1. The V segment lost 4 bases and the J segment 6 bases; nucleotides outside the gene matches: 8. This CDR3 has 14 amino acids. Germline loops: CDR1 LGHDT, CDR2 YNNKEL (reference sequence).

The CDR3 region has the DNA TGTGCCAGTAGCCCGACACCTAACTATGGCTACACCTTC. It codes for CASSPTPNYGYTF. The chain has TRBV19 and TRBJ1-2, with D uncertain. CDR1 is LNHDA and CDR2 is SQIVND in the germline V gene (reference sequence). Trimming stripped 6 bases from V and 0 bases from J, with 8 bases between. The CDR3 totals 13 residues.

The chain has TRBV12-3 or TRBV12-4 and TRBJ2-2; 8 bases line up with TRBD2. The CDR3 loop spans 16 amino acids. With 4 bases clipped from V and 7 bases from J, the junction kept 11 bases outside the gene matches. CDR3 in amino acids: CASSSSAGGGIGELFF. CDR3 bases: TGTGCCAGCAGTTCCTCGGCGGGGGGAGGAATCGGGGAGCTGTTTTTT.

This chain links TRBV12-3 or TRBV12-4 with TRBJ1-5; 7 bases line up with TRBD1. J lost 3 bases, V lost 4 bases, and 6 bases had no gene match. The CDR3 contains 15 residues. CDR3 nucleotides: TGTGCCAGCAGTTCAGGGGGATCGGTCAATCAGCCCCAGCATTTT. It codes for CASSSGGSVNQPQHF.

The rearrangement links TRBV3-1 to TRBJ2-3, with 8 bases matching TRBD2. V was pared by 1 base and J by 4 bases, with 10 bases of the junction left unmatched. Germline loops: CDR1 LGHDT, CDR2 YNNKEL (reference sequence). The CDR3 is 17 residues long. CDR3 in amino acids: CASSQATGGASPDTQYF. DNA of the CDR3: TGTGCCAGCAGCCAAGCGACCGGGGGGGCCTCCCCAGATACGCAGTATTTT.

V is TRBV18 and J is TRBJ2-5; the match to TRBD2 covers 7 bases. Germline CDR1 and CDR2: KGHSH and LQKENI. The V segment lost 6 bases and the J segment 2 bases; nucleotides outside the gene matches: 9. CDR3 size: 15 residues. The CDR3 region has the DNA TGTGCCAGCTCTCAACCCGGGGGGTTACAAGAGACCCAGTACTTC. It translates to CASSQPGGLQETQYF.

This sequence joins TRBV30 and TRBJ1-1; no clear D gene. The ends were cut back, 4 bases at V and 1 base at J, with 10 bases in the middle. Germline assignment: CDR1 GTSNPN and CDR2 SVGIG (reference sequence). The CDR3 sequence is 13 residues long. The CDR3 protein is CAWTTAGNTEAFF. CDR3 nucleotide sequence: TGTGCCTGGACTACGGCAGGGAACACTGAAGCTTTCTTT.

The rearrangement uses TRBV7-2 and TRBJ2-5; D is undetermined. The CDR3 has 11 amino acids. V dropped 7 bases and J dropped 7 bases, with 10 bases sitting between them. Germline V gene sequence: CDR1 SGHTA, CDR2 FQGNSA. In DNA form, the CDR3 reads TGTGCCAGCACCCAATGGGGGACCCAGTACTTC. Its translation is CASTQWGTQYF.

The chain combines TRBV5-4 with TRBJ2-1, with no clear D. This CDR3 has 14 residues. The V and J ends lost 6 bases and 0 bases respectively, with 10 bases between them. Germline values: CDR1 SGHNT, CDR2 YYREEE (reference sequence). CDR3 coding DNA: TGTGCCAGCACGTACTGGAGCTCCTACAATGAGCAGTTCTTC. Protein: CASTYWSSYNEQFF.

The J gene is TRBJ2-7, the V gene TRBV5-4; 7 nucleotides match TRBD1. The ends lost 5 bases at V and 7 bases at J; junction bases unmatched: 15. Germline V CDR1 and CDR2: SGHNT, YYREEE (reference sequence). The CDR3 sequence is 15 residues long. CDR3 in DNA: TGTGCCAGCAGAGGAGACAGGGCCAATCTGTGGGAGCAGTACTTC. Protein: CASRGDRANLWEQYF.

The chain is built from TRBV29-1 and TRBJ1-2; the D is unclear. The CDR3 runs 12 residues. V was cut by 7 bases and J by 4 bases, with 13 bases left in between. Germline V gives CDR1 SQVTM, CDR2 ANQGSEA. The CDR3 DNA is TGCAGCGGCTCGGAGGACTTCTATGGCTACACCTTC. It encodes CSGSEDFYGYTF.

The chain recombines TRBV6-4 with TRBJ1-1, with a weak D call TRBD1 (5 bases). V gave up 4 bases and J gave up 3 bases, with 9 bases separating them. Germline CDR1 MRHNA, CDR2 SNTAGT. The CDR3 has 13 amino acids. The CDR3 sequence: CASSAEGYTEAFF. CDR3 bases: TGTGCCAGCAGTGCAGAGGGGTACACTGAAGCTTTCTTT.

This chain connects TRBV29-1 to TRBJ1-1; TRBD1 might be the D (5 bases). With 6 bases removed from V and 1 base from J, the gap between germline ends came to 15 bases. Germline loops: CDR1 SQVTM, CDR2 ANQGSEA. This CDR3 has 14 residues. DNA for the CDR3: TGCAGCGTGCTCGCCCGACAGACGAACACTGAAGCTTTCTTT. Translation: CSVLARQTNTEAFF.

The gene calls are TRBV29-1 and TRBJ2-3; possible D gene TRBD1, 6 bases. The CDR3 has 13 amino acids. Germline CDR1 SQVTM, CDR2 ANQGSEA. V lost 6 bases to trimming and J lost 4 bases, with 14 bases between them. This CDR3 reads CSVKRTAADTQYF. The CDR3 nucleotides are TGCAGCGTCAAGAGGACAGCAGCAGATACGCAGTATTTT.

The CDR3 here is CASSPPGAQETQYF. In nucleotides, the CDR3 is TGTGCCAGCAGCCCCCCGGGAGCGCAAGAGACCCAGTACTTC. The chain joins TRBV5-4 to TRBJ2-5; D is perhaps TRBD2 (6 bases). The CDR3 extends over 14 amino acids. The V gene's germline CDR1 is SGHNT and CDR2 YYREEE (reference sequence). V was pared by 4 bases and J by 2 bases, with 12 bases between.

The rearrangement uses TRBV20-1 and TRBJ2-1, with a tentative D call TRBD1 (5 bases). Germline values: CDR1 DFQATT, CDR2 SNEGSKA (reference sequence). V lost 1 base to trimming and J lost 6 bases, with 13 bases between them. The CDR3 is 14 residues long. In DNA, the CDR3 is TGCAGTGCTAGAGTCGCGCGGACACCCAATGAGCAGTTCTTC. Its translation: CSARVARTPNEQFF.

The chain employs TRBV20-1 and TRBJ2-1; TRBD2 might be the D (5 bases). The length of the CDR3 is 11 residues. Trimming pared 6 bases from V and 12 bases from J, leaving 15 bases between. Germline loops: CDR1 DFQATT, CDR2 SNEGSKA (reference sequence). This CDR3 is CSANGVEGQFF. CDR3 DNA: TGCAGTGCAAATGGGGTAGAGGGGCAGTTCTTC.

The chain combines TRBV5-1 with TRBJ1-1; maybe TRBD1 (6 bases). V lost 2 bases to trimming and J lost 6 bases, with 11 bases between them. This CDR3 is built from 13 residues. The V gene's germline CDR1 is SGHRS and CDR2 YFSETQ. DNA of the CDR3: TGCGCCAGCAGCTTACAGGGTCGAGCTGAAGCTTTCTTT. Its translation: CASSLQGRAEAFF. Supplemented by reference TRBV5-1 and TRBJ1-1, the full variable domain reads KAGVTQTPRYLIKTRGQQVTLSCSPISGHRSVSWYQQTPGQGLQFLFEYFSETQRNKGNFPGRFSGRQFSNSRSEMNVSTLELGDSALYLCASSLQGRAEAFFGQGTRLTVV.

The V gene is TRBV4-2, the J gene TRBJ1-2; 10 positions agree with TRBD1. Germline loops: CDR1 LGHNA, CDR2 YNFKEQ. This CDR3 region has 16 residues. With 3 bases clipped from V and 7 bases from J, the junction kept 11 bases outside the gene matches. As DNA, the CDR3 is TGTGCCAGCAGCCAGACTCCGGGACAGGGGATAATTGGCTACACCTTC. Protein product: CASSQTPGQGIIGYTF.